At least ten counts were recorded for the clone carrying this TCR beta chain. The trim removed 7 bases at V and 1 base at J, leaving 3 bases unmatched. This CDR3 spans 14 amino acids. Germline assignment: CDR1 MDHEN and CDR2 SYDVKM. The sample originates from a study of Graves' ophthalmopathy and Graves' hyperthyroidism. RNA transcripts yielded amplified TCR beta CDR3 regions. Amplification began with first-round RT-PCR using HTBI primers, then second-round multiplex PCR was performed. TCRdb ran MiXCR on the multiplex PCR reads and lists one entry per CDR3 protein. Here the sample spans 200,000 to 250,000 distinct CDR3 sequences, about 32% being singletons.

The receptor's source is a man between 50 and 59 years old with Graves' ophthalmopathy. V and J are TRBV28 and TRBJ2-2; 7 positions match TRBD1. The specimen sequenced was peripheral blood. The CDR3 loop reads CASIGTVNTGELFF. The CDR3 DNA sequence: TGTGCCAGCATCGGGACAGTGAACACCGGGGAGCTGTTTTTT. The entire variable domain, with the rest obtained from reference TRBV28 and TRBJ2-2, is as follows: DVKVTQSSRYLVKRTGEKVFLECVQDMDHENMFWYRQDPGLGLRLIYFSYDVKMKEKGDIPEGYSVSREKKERFSLILESASTNQTSMYLCASIGTVNTGELFFGEGSRLTVL.